The clone carrying this T cell receptor (beta chain) came up many times. Its antigen is unknown. The V gene's germline CDR1 is LNHDA and CDR2 SQIVND (reference sequence). The germline V and J ends were trimmed by 1 base and 4 bases, with 11 bases remaining between them. The CDR3 covers 15 residues. From RNA transcripts, TCR beta CDR3 regions were amplified. Using the HTBI primer set, a first-round RT-PCR was run on the TCR CDR3. TCRdb reprocessed the multiplex PCR reads via MiXCR and lists one record per CDR3 protein. The sample lists some 250,000 distinct CDR3 sequences, approximately 14% occurring once. These data belong to a study of T cells in Graves' hyperthyroidism and ophthalmopathy. About the study: At initial diagnosis, before any treatment had begun, peripheral blood was obtained.

Study-wide points: Most clonotypes expanded in thyroid above 0.001 were likewise present in blood.

The blood was taken when hyperthyroidism was first diagnosed, before any ophthalmopathy symptoms showed up. Cells are PBMCs isolated from more than 8.5 ml of fresh blood. Sequencing was carried out using blood. The source of this sequence is a woman aged 40 to 50 with Graves' hyperthyroidism that later progressed to Graves' ophthalmopathy. The chain employs TRBV19 and TRBJ2-1, with D perhaps being TRBD1 or TRBD2 (6 bases each). CDR3 sequence reads: CASSIAGASYNEQFF. The CDR3 DNA reads as TGTGCCAGTAGTATAGCGGGGGCATCTTACAATGAGCAGTTCTTC.